The 4 T cell receptor beta chains below come from one sample, sequenced in a study of cytomegalovirus exposure and HLA in healthy donors. PCR employed 60 Vbeta and 13 Jbeta primers. Only in-frame clones appear in the TCRdb table, and some are missing; sequencing was by immunoSEQ multiplex PCR. The table lists approximately 260,000 clones, about nine tenths of them singletons, with about 1.7% in the top ten. Sequenced input: PBMCs. Receptors were obtained from a girl aged 2 to 10 in good health and CMV-seronegative.

Notes on this clone: Other DNA sequences of this sample code for an identical CDR3. The CDR3 is CASSEGSYGYTF. The DNA of the CDR3 is TGTGCCAGCAGTGAAGGCAGCTATGGCTACACCTTC. This chain uses TRBV6-1 with TRBJ1-2; no definite D call. CDR1 and CDR2 from the germline V gene are MNHNS and SASEGT. V lost 1 base and J 4 bases, leaving 4 bases between the germline ends. The CDR3 totals 12 residues.

The rearrangement joins TRBV29-1 to TRBJ2-7; 13 bases are shared with TRBD2. This CDR3 region has 14 residues. Trimming at V came to 5 bases and at J to 7 bases, leaving 8 bases not matched to a gene. Germline-derived CDR1 and CDR2 are SQVTM and ANQGSEA. The CDR3 protein is CSVSRTSGGEEQYF. The CDR3, as DNA: TGCAGCGTTTCAAGGACTAGCGGGGGTGAAGAGCAGTACTTC.

This clone occurred a few times. V and J are TRBV6-1 and TRBJ1-1; unclear D gene. V was trimmed by 4 bases and J by 0 bases, leaving 12 bases between them. The CDR3 sequence is 15 residues long. In germline, CDR1 is MNHNS, CDR2 SASEGT. The DNA for the CDR3 is TGTGCCAGCAGTGTAGAACTAGGGATGAACACTGAAGCTTTCTTT. Its protein product is CASSVELGMNTEAFF.

V is TRBV6-5 and J is TRBJ2-6, with D possibly being TRBD1 (5 bases). The CDR3 is 15 residues long. Trimming took 6 bases from V and 0 from J, leaving 9 bases between them. In germline, CDR1 is MNHEY, CDR2 SVGAGI. The CDR3 nucleotides read TGTGCCAGCAGCCTTAGGGGCTCTGGGGCCAACGTCCTGACTTTC. Protein product: CASSLRGSGANVLTF.